This T cell receptor (beta chain) appears in the sequencing data of a study of blood T cells in healthy people across ages. Next came a second PCR, run for roughly 6 to 11 cycles, which used a sample-barcoded 5' primer along with a J-beta primer mix. TCRdb called the 5' RACE reads again in MiXCR, with one record for every CDR3 protein. The sample lists roughly 1.5 million distinct CDR3 sequences; approximately 39% were seen once. Of note for this clonotype: The antigen is undetermined.

Points from the study as a whole: With naive T cell percentage, TCR beta diversity showed a strong correlation. Changes seen in expanded clonotypes were possibly confounded by donor CMV status left unknown. Donors of long life had a larger count of naive CD4+ cells and greater diversity than aged donors. Older individuals had lower TCR beta diversity per million T cells (the decline was roughly linear).

Sequencing was done on a sample of blood. This clonotype originated in a young woman in good health.

CDR3 amino acids: CASRRQGAQYF. The CDR3 nucleotides are TGTGCCAGCCGCCGCCAGGGAGCGCAGTATTTT. This chain links TRBV6-5 with TRBJ2-3; D tentatively fits TRBD1 or TRBD2 (5 bases each). Germline loops: CDR1 MNHEY, CDR2 SVGAGI. The CDR3 is 11 amino acids. The V end lost 8 bases, the J end lost 10 bases, and 13 bases lay between the germline ends.